Shown below are 14 T cell receptor beta chains from a single sample sequenced in a study of CD8 T cells in Susac syndrome. Reverse transcription of roughly 0.5 to 1 ug RNA was performed with random hexamers. TCRdb recomputed calls from the immunoSEQ multiplex PCR reads with MiXCR, one row per CDR3 protein. The data show roughly 200,000 distinct CDR3 sequences, 85% to 95% seen once. Sequenced input: CD4+ T cells from PBMCs. These receptors all come from a human donor in good health.

The rearrangement links TRBV20-1 to TRBJ2-3; 10 nucleotides agree with TRBD2. Germline V lookup: CDR1 DFQATT, CDR2 SNEGSKA (reference sequence). The CDR3 covers 13 residues. CDR3 bases: TGCAGCACCCAGCGGGAGGGCCGGGATACGCAGTATTTT. It is translated as CSTQREGRDTQYF.

V usage is TRBV3-1 and J usage is TRBJ2-5, with D unclear. In germline, CDR1 is LGHDT, CDR2 YNNKEL (reference sequence). Trimming took off 0 bases at V and 1 base at J, with 6 bases between the two ends. CDR3 length: 14 residues. The CDR3 DNA sequence: TGTGCCAGCAGCCAAGATCCTAGCCAAGAGACCCAGTACTTC. Residues: CASSQDPSQETQYF.

The rearrangement joins TRBV3-1 to TRBJ2-3; D ambiguous. This CDR3 is built from 12 residues. CDR1 LGHDT and CDR2 YNNKEL come from the germline V gene (reference sequence). V was shortened by 4 bases and J by 5 bases, with 7 bases between the two germline ends. CDR3 DNA sequence: TGTGCCAGCAGCCTCTCTAAAGATACGCAGTATTTT. Its protein is CASSLSKDTQYF.

This clonotype was found a few times. At one end the junction does not follow the germline gene, possibly because of a read error. CDR3 in DNA: TGTGCCAGCAGCTTGGGACAGAACTATGGCTACACCTTC. It encodes CASSLGQNYGYTF. This chain connects TRBV5-1 to TRBJ1-2; 7 nucleotides align to TRBD1. CDR1 and CDR2 from the germline V gene are SGHRS and YFSETQ. The CDR3 sequence is 13 residues long.

V gene TRBV25-1 combines with J gene TRBJ2-3; D uncertain. Trimming left V 4 bases short and J 10 bases short, with 9 bases between. The germline V gene encodes CDR1 MGHDK and CDR2 SYGVNS. There are 11 residues in the CDR3. The CDR3 region has the DNA TGTGCCAGCAGTGGACCAGACGCGCAGTATTTT. As protein: CASSGPDAQYF.

This clonotype appeared once. This chain connects TRBV20-1 to TRBJ1-2; D unclear. CDR3 length equals 12 residues. The germline CDR1 and CDR2 sequences are DFQATT and SNEGSKA (reference sequence). Trimming took off 0 bases at V and 4 bases at J, with 6 bases between the two ends. CDR3 in amino acids: CSARDRVYGYTF. The CDR3 DNA reads TGCAGTGCTAGAGATAGGGTCTATGGCTACACCTTC.

The chain employs TRBV29-1 and TRBJ1-1, with D hard to call. The CDR3 spans 12 residues. Looked up from germline, CDR1 is SQVTM and CDR2 is ANQGSEA. The ends were cut back, 6 bases at V and 3 bases at J, with 11 bases in the middle. CDR3 sequence (DNA): TGCAGCGTATCGTTCGGGGACACTGAAGCTTTCTTT. As protein: CSVSFGDTEAFF.

This rearrangement joins TRBV27 to TRBJ2-1; D gene ambiguous. The CDR3 runs to 13 residues. The germline V gene has CDR1 MNHEY and CDR2 SMNVEV (reference sequence). The V and J ends lost 1 base and 8 bases respectively, with 9 bases between them. CDR3 sequence: CASSLYGSDEQFF. The CDR3 nucleotides are TGTGCCAGCAGTTTATATGGTTCCGATGAGCAGTTCTTC.

The chain employs TRBV6-2 or TRBV6-3 and TRBJ1-2; D may be TRBD1 (5 bases). The V end lost 6 bases, the J end lost 0 bases, and 17 bases lay between the germline ends. CDR3 size: 16 residues. Germline CDR1 is MNHEY and CDR2 is SVGEGT. The CDR3 bases are TGTGCCAGCAGACGGGACGGATCCCCAGCTAACTATGGCTACACCTTC. It codes for CASRRDGSPANYGYTF.

V gene TRBV18 combines with J gene TRBJ2-5; a possible D gene is TRBD2 (5 bases). This CDR3 spans 14 amino acids. Trimming stripped 2 bases from V and 1 base from J, with 8 bases between. CDR1 is KGHSH, CDR2 LQKENI, per germline. The CDR3 here is CASSPNAGQETQYF. CDR3 DNA: TGTGCCAGCTCACCAAACGCGGGCCAAGAGACCCAGTACTTC.

The V gene is TRBV29-1, the J gene TRBJ1-1; D is possibly TRBD1 (6 bases). From germline, CDR1 is SQVTM and CDR2 ANQGSEA. V was cut by 4 bases and J by 0 bases, with 12 bases left in between. The CDR3 runs to 14 residues. The CDR3, as DNA: TGCAGCGTTGTACAGGGAGCCTTGAACACTGAAGCTTTCTTT. As protein: CSVVQGALNTEAFF. Complete variable domain (other parts from reference TRBV29-1 and TRBJ1-1): SAVISQKPSRDICQRGTSLTIQCQVDSQVTMMFWYRQQPGQSLTLIATANQGSEATYESGFVIDKFPISRPNLTFSTLTVSNMSPEDSSIYLCSVVQGALNTEAFFGQGTRLTVV.

J is TRBJ2-7 and V is TRBV4-2; TRBD2 might be the D (5 bases). This CDR3 is built from 13 residues. Germline loops: CDR1 LGHNA, CDR2 YNFKEQ. Trimming stripped 0 bases from V and 13 bases from J, with 16 bases between. The CDR3 nucleotides read TGTGCCAGCAGCCAAGAGTTATCCGGGATGGTCTACGTC. It is translated as CASSQELSGMVYV.

V and J are TRBV7-3 and TRBJ2-3, with 7 bases fitting TRBD1. The CDR3 length is 16 residues. Losses at the gene ends were 5 bases for V and 2 bases for J; bases not matched to a gene: 10. Germline-derived CDR1 and CDR2 are SGHTA and FQGTGA. The CDR3 DNA reads as TGTGCCAGCAGCCCCAGGGGGAGCGAAGTCACAGATACGCAGTATTTT. It yields the protein CASSPRGSEVTDTQYF.

The CDR3 region has the DNA TGCAGCGTTCGGACAGGTCATGAAAAACTGTTTTTT. Protein sequence: CSVRTGHEKLFF. The rearrangement joins TRBV29-1 to TRBJ1-4; 7 bases are a match to TRBD1. CDR1 and CDR2 from the germline V gene are SQVTM and ANQGSEA. This CDR3 region has 12 residues. V shed 5 bases and J 6 bases; nucleotides not matched to a gene: 3.